The 21 T cell receptor beta chains listed next were all sequenced from one sample in a study of CD8 T cells in ankylosing spondylitis. Via MiXCR, TCRdb re-called the 5' RACE reads, giving one row per CDR3 protein. The sample consists of around 250,000 distinct CDR3 sequences, over 8.5% of them appearing once. The sequencing sample was made of blood, either unsorted or a sorted T cell fraction (not recorded which). The source is a male donor with ankylosing spondylitis or in good health (not recorded which).

There are many counts of this clonotype. The chain combines TRBV6-2 or TRBV6-3 with TRBJ1-1; D is perhaps TRBD1 (6 bases). The V gene lost 0 bases and the J gene lost 3 bases, with 8 bases spanning the gap. The CDR3 extends over 14 amino acids. Per germline, CDR1 MNHEY and CDR2 SVGEGT. CDR3 bases: TGTGCCAGCAGTTACTCGAGACAGGACACTGAAGCTTTCTTT. Translation: CASSYSRQDTEAFF.

This rearrangement joins TRBV18 to TRBJ2-2; possibly TRBD1 for D (5 bases). Germline V gives CDR1 KGHSH, CDR2 LQKENI. The ends were cut back, 0 bases at V and 4 bases at J, with 6 bases in the middle. There are 14 residues in the CDR3. CDR3 protein: CASSPPGATGELFF. CDR3 coding DNA: TGTGCCAGCTCACCACCTGGGGCCACCGGGGAGCTGTTTTTT.

In this sample, this clonotype turned up many times. J is TRBJ1-6 and V is TRBV5-1; D ambiguous. This CDR3 is 14 amino acids long. Between the trimmed V and J ends, which lost 0 bases and 1 base, there was a span of 2 bases. Germline CDR1 SGHRS, CDR2 YFSETQ. CDR3 nucleotides: TGCGCCAGCAGCTTGGGATCCTATAATTCACCCCTCCACTTT. Translation gives CASSLGSYNSPLHF.

This clonotype was seen repeatedly, ten times or more. This chain connects TRBV12-3 or TRBV12-4 to TRBJ1-2; a possible D gene is TRBD1 (6 bases). This CDR3 has 17 amino acids. V lost 1 base, J lost 7 bases, and 22 bases lay in between. CDR3 residues: CASSLGGGSTGPIGYTF. For the CDR3, the DNA is TGTGCCAGCAGTTTAGGTGGGGGGTCGACAGGACCCATTGGCTACACCTTC.

This clonotype was seen many times. The chain carries TRBV15 and TRBJ2-7; D not certain. This CDR3 comprises 13 residues. V lost 0 bases, J lost 4 bases, and 7 bases lay in between. Germline CDR1 and CDR2: LNHNV and YYDKDF (reference sequence). CDR3: CATSRDELYEQYF. The CDR3 DNA is TGTGCCACCAGCAGAGATGAGTTATACGAGCAGTACTTC.

The chain carries TRBV6-1 and TRBJ1-5; D not certain. CDR1 and CDR2 (germline): MNHNS, SASEGT. The V end was cut by 11 bases, the J end by 1 base, with 18 bases between. CDR3 size: 15 residues. The CDR3 reads CACQETLGSNQPQHF. CDR3 bases: TGTGCCTGCCAGGAGACCCTTGGGAGCAATCAGCCCCAGCATTTT.

A few counts support this clonotype. This chain joins TRBV29-1 and TRBJ1-1; 7 positions match TRBD1. The CDR3 covers 13 residues. V shed 2 bases, J shed 5 bases, and the junction held 5 bases outside the gene matches. In germline, CDR1 is SQVTM, CDR2 ANQGSEA. The CDR3 region is CSVENQGGTEAFF. In DNA form, the CDR3 reads TGCAGCGTTGAAAACCAGGGGGGAACTGAAGCTTTCTTT.

This clonotype was picked up many times. This sequence joins TRBV10-3 and TRBJ2-5; D call uncertain. Germline CDR1 ENHRY, CDR2 SYGVKD. V lost 0 bases, J lost 4 bases, and 9 bases lay in between. The CDR3 spans 14 residues. Here the CDR3 reads CAISESARSETQYF. The CDR3 DNA reads as TGTGCCATCAGTGAGTCGGCCAGATCAGAGACCCAGTACTTC.

This clonotype was seen many times. The chain recombines TRBV6-5 with TRBJ2-3, with no clear D. Per the germline V gene, CDR1 is MNHEY and CDR2 is SVGAGI. The CDR3 is 13 amino acids. The V gene lost 4 bases and the J gene lost 1 base, with 6 bases spanning the gap. The CDR3 sequence: CASSSPGTDTQYF. In DNA form, the CDR3 reads TGTGCCAGCAGTTCCCCCGGCACAGATACGCAGTATTTT.

This clonotype was seen a handful of times. The rearrangement links TRBV7-2 to TRBJ1-2; D might be TRBD1 (5 bases). Germline CDR1 and CDR2: SGHTA and FQGNSA. The CDR3 covers 13 residues. Trimming removed 5 bases from V and 7 bases from J, with 14 bases in between. CDR3 in amino acids: CASSPRVGGGYTF. The CDR3 DNA sequence: TGTGCCAGCAGCCCCCGGGTGGGGGGTGGCTACACCTTC. Full variable domain (missing parts from reference TRBV7-2 and TRBJ1-2): GAGVSQSPSNKVTEKGKDVELRCDPISGHTALYWYRQSLGQGLEFLIYFQGNSAPDKSGLPSDRFSAERTGGSVSTLTIQRTQQEDSAVYLCASSPRVGGGYTFGSGTRLTVV.

The genes are TRBV7-8 and TRBJ2-7; D call uncertain. Trimming took off 6 bases at V and 2 bases at J, with 14 bases between the two ends. The CDR3 extends over 14 amino acids. Germline V CDR1 and CDR2: SGHVS, FQNEAQ. In nucleotides, the CDR3 is TGTGCCAGCAGTTCTGACTCCAAGACCTACGAGCAGTACTTC. It is translated as CASSSDSKTYEQYF.

To note about this clonotype: This clone may be a read error of a much larger clone one base away. The chain is built from TRBV29-1 and TRBJ2-1, with TRBD2 matching over 9 bases. Germline CDR1 is SQVTM and CDR2 is ANQGSEA. CDR3 length equals 13 residues. The CDR3 DNA sequence: TGCAGCGTTCGGCGGGGGGGTTACAATGAGCAGATCTTC. Its protein product is CSVRRGGYNEQIF.

This clonotype was counted only a few times. J is TRBJ1-1 and V is TRBV5-1; D is unclear. The V gene's germline CDR1 is SGHRS and CDR2 YFSETQ. Trimming took off 4 bases at V and 5 bases at J, with 24 bases between the two ends. CDR3 length: 17 residues. In nucleotides, the CDR3 is TGCGCCAGCAGCCCGACCGGACTCCCCGTTATGGGGACTGAAGCTTTCTTT. Protein product: CASSPTGLPVMGTEAFF.

This clonotype has more than one count but fewer than ten. The CDR3 DNA reads TGCGCCAGCATGTCGGAGGAAATCTACGAGCAGTACTTC. Protein sequence: CASMSEEIYEQYF. The V gene is TRBV5-1, the J gene TRBJ2-7; the D gene is possibly TRBD2 (5 bases). This CDR3 has 13 residues. V lost 6 bases and J 3 bases, leaving 13 bases between the germline ends. CDR1 and CDR2 from the germline V gene are SGHRS and YFSETQ.

The genes are TRBV7-9 and TRBJ1-2; TRBD1 matches at 9 bases. The CDR3 runs to 15 residues. V was clipped by 5 bases and J by 12 bases; unmatched bases: 16. The germline CDR1 and CDR2 sequences are SEHNR and FQNEAQ (reference sequence). In nucleotides, the CDR3 is TGTGCCAGCAGCCCCAGGCGACAGGGGGGCGCCATCGACACCTTC. Translation gives CASSPRRQGGAIDTF.

This clonotype was counted many times. This chain joins TRBV12-3 or TRBV12-4 and TRBJ2-3; 10 bases line up with TRBD1. Germline trimming cut 6 bases from V and 4 bases from J; bases unmatched to any gene: 4. The CDR3 runs 14 residues. CDR3 DNA sequence: TGTGCCAGCAGCCTGACAGGGGGCGCAGATACGCAGTATTTT. Translating gives CASSLTGGADTQYF.

The chain joins TRBV7-9 to TRBJ2-2; 9 bases fit TRBD1. Losses at the gene ends were 4 bases for V and 6 bases for J; bases not matched to a gene: 6. The CDR3 is made up of 15 amino acids. Germline V CDR1 and CDR2: SEHNR, FQNEAQ (reference sequence). This CDR3 is CASSSDRGSPGELFF. CDR3 in DNA: TGTGCCAGCAGCTCGGACAGGGGCTCCCCCGGGGAGCTGTTTTTT.

V usage is TRBV5-1 and J usage is TRBJ2-2; TRBD1 matches 9 bases. Trimming took 2 bases from V and 5 from J; bases not matched to a gene: 7. Germline-derived CDR1 and CDR2 are SGHRS and YFSETQ. The CDR3 spans 16 residues. The CDR3 bases are TGCGCCAGCAGCTTCTCCGGCGACAGGGGGACCGGGGAGCTGTTTTTT. Translated: CASSFSGDRGTGELFF.

There are many counts of this clonotype. The chain couples TRBV12-3 or TRBV12-4 to TRBJ2-2; D ambiguous. V gave up 6 bases and J gave up 2 bases, with 7 bases separating them. The CDR3 totals 13 residues. CDR3 DNA sequence: TGTGCCAGCAGCCTTTTTAACACCGGGGAGCTGTTTTTT. It yields the protein CASSLFNTGELFF.

On this clonotype: A much larger clone lies one base from this, so it may be a read error. The chain combines TRBV20-1 with TRBJ2-3; unclear D gene. The germline V gene encodes CDR1 DFQATT and CDR2 SNEGSKA (reference sequence). Trimming shortened V by 0 bases and J by 2 bases, and 6 bases separated the two germline ends. The CDR3 is 13 amino acids. The CDR3 DNA is TGCAGTGCTAGAGATCCCCCCACAGATACGCAGTATTTT. Encoded protein: CSARDPPTDTQYF.

As for this clonotype: This may arise from a read error, as a much more abundant clone is one base away. The chain is built from TRBV12-3 or TRBV12-4 and TRBJ2-5; D is perhaps TRBD1 (5 bases). This CDR3 is 15 amino acids long. This CDR3 is CASSSTLQGPETQHF. The CDR3 nucleotides read TGTGCCAGCAGTTCCACCCTGCAGGGTCCGGAGACCCAGCACTTC.